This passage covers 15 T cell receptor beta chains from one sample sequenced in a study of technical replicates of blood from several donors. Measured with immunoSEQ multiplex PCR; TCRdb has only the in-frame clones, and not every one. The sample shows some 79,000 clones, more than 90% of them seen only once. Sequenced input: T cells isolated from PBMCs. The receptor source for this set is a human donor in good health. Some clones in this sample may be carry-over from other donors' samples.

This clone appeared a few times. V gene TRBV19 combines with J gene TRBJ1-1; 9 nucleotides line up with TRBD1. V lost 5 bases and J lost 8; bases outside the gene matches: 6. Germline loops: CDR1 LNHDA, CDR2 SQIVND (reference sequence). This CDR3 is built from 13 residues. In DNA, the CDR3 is TGTGCCAGTAGTGAGGGGACAGGGTTAGAAGCTTTCTTT. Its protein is CASSEGTGLEAFF.

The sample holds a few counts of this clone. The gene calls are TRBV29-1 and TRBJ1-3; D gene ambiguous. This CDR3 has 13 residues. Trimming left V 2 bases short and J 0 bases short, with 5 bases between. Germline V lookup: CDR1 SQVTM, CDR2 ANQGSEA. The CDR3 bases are TGCAGCGTTGAACAGGACTCTGGAAACACCATATATTTT. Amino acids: CSVEQDSGNTIYF.

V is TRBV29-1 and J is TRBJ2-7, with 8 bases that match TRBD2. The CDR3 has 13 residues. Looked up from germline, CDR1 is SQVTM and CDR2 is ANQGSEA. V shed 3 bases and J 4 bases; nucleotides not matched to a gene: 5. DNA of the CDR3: TGCAGCGTTGAGATAGCGGGGAAGTACGAGCAGTACTTC. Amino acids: CSVEIAGKYEQYF.

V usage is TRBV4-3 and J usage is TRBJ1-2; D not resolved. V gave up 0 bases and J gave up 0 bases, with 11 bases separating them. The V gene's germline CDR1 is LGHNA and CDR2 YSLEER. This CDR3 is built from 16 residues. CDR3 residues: CASSQDTRFPNYGYTF. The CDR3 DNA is TGCGCCAGCAGCCAAGATACGCGGTTCCCTAACTATGGCTACACCTTC.

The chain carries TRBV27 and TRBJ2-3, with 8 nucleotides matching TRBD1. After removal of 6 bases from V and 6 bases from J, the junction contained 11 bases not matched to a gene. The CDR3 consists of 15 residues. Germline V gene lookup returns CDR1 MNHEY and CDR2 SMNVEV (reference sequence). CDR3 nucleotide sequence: TGTGCCAGCAGAAACAGGGGGTTGGCCTGGGATACGCAGTATTTT. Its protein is CASRNRGLAWDTQYF.

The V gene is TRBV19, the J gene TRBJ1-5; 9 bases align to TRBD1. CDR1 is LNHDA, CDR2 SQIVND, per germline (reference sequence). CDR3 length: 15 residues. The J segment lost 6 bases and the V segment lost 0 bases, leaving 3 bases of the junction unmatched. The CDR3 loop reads CASSIEQGASQPQHF. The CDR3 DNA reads TGTGCCAGTAGTATAGAACAGGGGGCAAGTCAGCCCCAGCATTTT. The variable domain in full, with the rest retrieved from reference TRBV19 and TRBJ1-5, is DGGITQSPKYLFRKEGQNVTLSCEQNLNHDAMYWYRQDPGQGLRLIYYSQIVNDFQKGDIAEGYSVSREKKESFPLTVTSAQKNPTAFYLCASSIEQGASQPQHFGDGTRLSIL.

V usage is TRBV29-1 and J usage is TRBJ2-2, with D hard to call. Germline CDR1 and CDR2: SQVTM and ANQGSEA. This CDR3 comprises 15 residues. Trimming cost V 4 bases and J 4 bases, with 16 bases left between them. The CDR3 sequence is CSVARRGRSTGELFF. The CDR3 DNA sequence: TGCAGCGTTGCTCGACGAGGTCGTAGCACCGGGGAGCTGTTTTTT.

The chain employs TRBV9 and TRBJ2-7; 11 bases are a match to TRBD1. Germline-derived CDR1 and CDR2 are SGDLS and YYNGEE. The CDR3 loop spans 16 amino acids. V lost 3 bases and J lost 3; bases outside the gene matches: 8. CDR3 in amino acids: CASSERGGQGVYEQYF. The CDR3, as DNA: TGTGCCAGCAGCGAACGAGGGGGACAGGGGGTCTACGAGCAGTACTTC.

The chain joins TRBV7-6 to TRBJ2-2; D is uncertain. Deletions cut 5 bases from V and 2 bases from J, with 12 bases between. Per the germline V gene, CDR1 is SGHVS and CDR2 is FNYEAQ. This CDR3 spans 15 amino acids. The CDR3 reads CASSPLNTNTGELFF. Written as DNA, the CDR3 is TGTGCCAGCAGCCCCCTTAATACAAACACCGGGGAGCTGTTTTTT.

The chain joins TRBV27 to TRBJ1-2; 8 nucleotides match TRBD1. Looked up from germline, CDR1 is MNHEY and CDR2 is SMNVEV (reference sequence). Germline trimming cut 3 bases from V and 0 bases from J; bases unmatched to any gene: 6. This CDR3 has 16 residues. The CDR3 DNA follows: TGTGCCAGCAGTTTTTCGACAGGGGAGGCTAACTATGGCTACACCTTC. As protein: CASSFSTGEANYGYTF.

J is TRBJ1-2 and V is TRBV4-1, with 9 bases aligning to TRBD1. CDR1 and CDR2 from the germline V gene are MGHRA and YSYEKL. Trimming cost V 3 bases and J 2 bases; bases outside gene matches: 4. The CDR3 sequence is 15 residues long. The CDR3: CASSHGQGYNYGYTF. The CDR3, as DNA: TGCGCCAGCAGCCATGGACAGGGGTACAACTATGGCTACACCTTC.

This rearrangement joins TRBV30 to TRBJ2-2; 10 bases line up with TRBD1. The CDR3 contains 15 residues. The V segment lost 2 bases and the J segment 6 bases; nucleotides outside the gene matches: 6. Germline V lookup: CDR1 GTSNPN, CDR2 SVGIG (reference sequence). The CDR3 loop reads CAWSPPGQGPGELFF. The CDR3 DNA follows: TGTGCCTGGAGTCCTCCGGGACAGGGGCCCGGGGAGCTGTTTTTT. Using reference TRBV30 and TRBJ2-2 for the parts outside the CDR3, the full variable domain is SQTIHQWPATLVQPVGSPLSLECTVEGTSNPNLYWYRQAAGRGLQLLFYSVGIGQISSEVPQNLSASRPQDRQFILSSKKLLLSDSGFYLCAWSPPGQGPGELFFGEGSRLTVL.

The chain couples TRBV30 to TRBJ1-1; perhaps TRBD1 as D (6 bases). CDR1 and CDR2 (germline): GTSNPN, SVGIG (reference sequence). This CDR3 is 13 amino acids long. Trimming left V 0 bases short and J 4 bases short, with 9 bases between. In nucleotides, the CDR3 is TGTGCCTGGAGTGTACAGGGAAGCACTGAAGCTTTCTTT. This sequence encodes CAWSVQGSTEAFF. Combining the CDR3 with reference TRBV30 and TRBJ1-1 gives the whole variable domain SQTIHQWPATLVQPVGSPLSLECTVEGTSNPNLYWYRQAAGRGLQLLFYSVGIGQISSEVPQNLSASRPQDRQFILSSKKLLLSDSGFYLCAWSVQGSTEAFFGQGTRLTVV.

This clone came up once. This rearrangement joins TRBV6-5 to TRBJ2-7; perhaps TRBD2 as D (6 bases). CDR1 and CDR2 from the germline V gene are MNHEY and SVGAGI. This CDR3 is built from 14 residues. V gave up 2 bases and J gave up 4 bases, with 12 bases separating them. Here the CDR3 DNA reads TGTGCCAGCAGTTACGGGACTCTACATTACGAGCAGTACTTC. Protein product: CASSYGTLHYEQYF.

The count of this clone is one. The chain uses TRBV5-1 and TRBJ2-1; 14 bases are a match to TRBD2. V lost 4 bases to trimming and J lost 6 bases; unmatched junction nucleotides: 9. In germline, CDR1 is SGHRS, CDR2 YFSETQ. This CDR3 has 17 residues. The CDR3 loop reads CASSPRLAGGPGNEQFF. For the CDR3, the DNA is TGCGCCAGCAGCCCGAGACTAGCGGGAGGGCCAGGCAATGAGCAGTTCTTC.